This TCR beta chain stems from a study of cytomegalovirus exposure and HLA in healthy donors (dated by TCRdb to between 2016 and 2019). Broadly, across the study: According to an earlier analysis of 587 of the donors, 150 million to 200 million T cells yielded roughly 110 million unique TCR beta sequences and about 300 Gb of sequence data. Roughly 300 gigabases of sequencing data and tens of millions of unique TCR sequences were included in an early release covering 550 to 650 HLA-typed donors. Because of strong linkage in the cohort, five DR-DQ haplotypes were treated as single units for association and clustering. Both class I and class II loci were covered by HLA typing, at four-digit resolution. The study aimed to test whether cataloging public T cell receptors could reveal signatures of past pathogen exposure. The later analysis used no new phenotypic data to find candidate immune exposures, relying instead on TCR beta sequences and their occurrence across donors. A later genetic analysis took genome-wide SNP genotypes for about 60% of the roughly 670 donors and used that subset as a discovery cohort. To predict cytomegalovirus infection status, the study combined high-throughput TCR immunosequencing, statistical association of individual TCRs with disease status, and machine learning. Among some 400 genotyped donors of the cohort, an average of about 220,000 unique TCR beta nucleotide sequences was sequenced per donor, of which 15% to 20% were non-productive. Typing coverage varied by locus: roughly 629-630 donors for A, B, C, DRB1 and DQB1; approximately 520 for DQA1; nearly 610 for DPA1; 450 to 480 for DPB1. The study used immunosequencing to profile the T cell repertoires of 666 subjects and linked those repertoires to cytomegalovirus serostatus. Donor age, sex, ethnicity and CMV serostatus were compiled together with the repertoire data. To decide whether each TCR beta V gene segment behaved as functional or pseudogenic, an earlier analysis of 587 of the donors relied on high-throughput TCR beta sequencing. Besides the first cohort of roughly 660 subjects, a separate validation cohort made up of 120 different subjects was used. In a later analysis, previously published TCR beta repertoires from several hundred donors were re-analyzed and high-resolution HLA genotyping was added so that TCR occurrence patterns could be studied. Of the roughly 430 genotyped donors, around 81% fell in the genetic ancestry cluster associated with self-reported Caucasian donors. All discovery cohort repertoires had been generated using a single sequencing platform. The investigation overall reported the following: The only immune exposure information available for the cohort was CMV serostatus. In a later analysis, around 15,000 TCR beta sequences were associated with specific HLA alleles at a false discovery rate of 0.05. A later genetic analysis associated a missense DCLRE1C variant with V-gene and J-gene trimming of TCR beta chains, and an independent cohort replicated the association. The study listed 164 TCR beta chains as associated with cytomegalovirus. Broadly in line with IMGT annotations, most TCR beta V segments showed up in productive rearrangements about 87% or about 30% of the time in an earlier analysis of under 700 of the donors. Compared with the 666-donor mean, donors in an Asian-associated ancestry cluster had fewer N-insertions in productive TCRs, according to a later genetic analysis. A cluster of highly shared sequence variants was judged likely to represent a technical artifact of the sequencing pipeline. In this cohort, only TCR beta chains were sequenced, and detectable features were limited by the absence of alpha or paired-chain data. In a later analysis, several top co-occurrence clusters were reported to appear linked to parvovirus B19, influenza, CMV and Epstein-Barr virus. Linkage disequilibrium might explain the correlated functional status among segregating V segments, but an unknown experimental factor could not be excluded. Because HLA typing was unavailable for some donors at each locus, only the typed subset was used in association tests. Across donors, most TCR sequences were observed very rarely, whereas some public TCRs were present in many individuals. Strong co-occurrence of HLA alleles, especially DR and DQ, made assigning TCR associations to individual alleles difficult. In a later analysis, TCR association rates were found to vary across HLA loci, with the most associated TCRs seen for DRB1 alleles and the fewest for HLA-C alleles. In a later analysis, HLA-associated TCR beta chains were found to be more clonally expanded and to have lower generation probabilities than equally common non-associated chains. Because counts were too low, roughly 18 rarely observed V segments, including chromosome 9 orphons, were left out of the earlier analysis of 587 of the donors. It was suggested by the authors that the approach could potentially be generalized to other disease states and immunological phenotypes. Three of the identified cytomegalovirus-associated TCR beta chains were confirmed in vitro to be specific for cytomegalovirus antigens. Some IMGT-functional V segments, including TRBV6-2 and TRBV6-3, could not be distinguished by the 87-base-pair reads and were therefore excluded. Most CMV-associated TCR beta chains appeared to be HLA-restricted in a later analysis, and the HLA associations seemed to be driven largely by CMV exposure. A further reported finding was that TCR beta sequences accurately predicted the HLA-A and HLA-B alleles for most subjects in the first cohort. Presence/absence analyses assumed roughly uniform sequencing depth across donors, an assumption that may not hold. The classifier was reported to diagnose cytomegalovirus status with high specificity and sensitivity in both the original and validation cohorts.

In total, over 600 healthy bone marrow donors made up the cohort. At the time of sampling, every cohort member was nominally healthy, though immune exposures that went unrecorded were likely present. The donor was CMV seronegative and was included in the group of 352 seronegative cohort members. A peripheral blood sample was collected from each donor, and TCR beta sequencing was performed on peripheral blood mononuclear cells. The Qiagen DNeasy Blood Extraction Kit was used to extract genomic DNA from the blood cell samples. Note on this clone: Its binding antigen is unknown. No much larger clone is present one base from it, and per-base qualities are unavailable.

The library was prepared using the immunoSEQ multiplex PCR assay. The multiplex PCR relied on a mix of 60 forward primers for TCR Vbeta segments and 13 reverse primers for TCR Jbeta segments. The CDR3 region of rearranged TCR beta genes was amplified from genomic DNA with a multiplex PCR assay. On the Illumina HiSeq System, the amplified TCR beta libraries were sequenced as 87-base-pair reads. For the original study's pipeline: A later analysis tallied 80 million to 95 million unique TCR beta chains across the roughly 610 repertoires, and approximately 12 million of those chains were shared by two or more donors. To remove PCR and sequencing errors, raw reads were error-corrected and collapsed into unique sequences using a nearest-neighbor algorithm that merged closely related sequences. Alignment of CDR3 sequences to IMGT reference sequences was used to assign V, D and J gene segments. For a sequence to be retained, a match of at least six nucleotides was required to both a V gene segment and a J gene segment. A rearrangement was called productive if the CDR3 had no stop codons and remained in frame with V and J, and every other rearrangement was called non-productive. Following IMGT convention, CDR3 was defined as the stretch from the second conserved V-encoded cysteine up to the conserved J-encoded phenylalanine. The earlier analysis of a few hundred of the donors excluded sequences that lacked an unambiguous match to a single V gene segment. An earlier analysis of 500 to 600 of the donors classified V segments as functional when productive rearrangements were above 56.7% and as segregating when the standard deviation between donors was above 5%. A statistical classification framework was built for diagnosing cytomegalovirus status from the catalog of TCR beta chain sequences. In a later analysis, TCR nucleotide sequences were compared against IMGT/GENE-DB human TR gene sequences so that V and J genes could be assigned. The TCRdist pipeline was used in a later analysis to assign CDR3 sequences and most-parsimonious VDJ recombination scenarios. A later analysis defined each TCR beta chain by its CDR3 amino acid sequence plus V-gene family, and excluded reads lacking a unique V-gene family. In a later analysis, 450 to 600 highly shared, low-generation-probability nucleotide sequences were removed to address suspected cross-contamination and a sequencing artifact. In a later analysis, a clonal expansion index was calculated for each public chain from normalized within-repertoire ranks of inferred template counts. In a later analysis, generation probabilities were computed using a VDJ recombination model fitted to out-of-frame rearrangements, and the results were checked against IGoR. A later analysis scored TCR-TCR, TCR-HLA and TCR-CMV co-occurrence with hypergeometric tests, applying a repertoire-size bias correction to TCR pairs. To estimate false discovery rates, a later analysis permuted the HLA or CMV assignments 20 times. A later analysis grouped co-occurring TCRs with DBSCAN, adding TCRdist sequence similarity when clustering within HLA-allele-positive subsets. Repertoires with fewer than 30,000 or more than 120,000 public chains, plus five repertoires with anomalous nucleotide sharing, were excluded from co-occurrence clustering. This immuneACCESS table, as held by TCRdb, lists in-frame sequences with V and J called but not all clones. Of the missing ones, under half trace to an unresolved V gene in checked studies; the others have no known cause. V and J calls and clone size are as listed in that table; D and trimming were resolved from the DNA. This sample comprises under 200,000 clones, roughly nine tenths of them detected only once. Less than 1.3% of the sample goes to the ten largest clones.

Unmatched junction bases come to 7, with V trimmed by 5 bases and J by 0 bases. CDR1 is given as SEHNR and CDR2 as FQNEAQ, both from the germline V gene (reference sequence). Including cysteine and phenylalanine, the CDR3 has 16 amino acids. Just CDR3 DNA is preserved here, 48 bases in frame from base 1. Recombination connected TRBV7-9 to TRBJ2-1, with 7 bases matching TRBD1. The sequencing sample was made of PBMCs. This receptor was identified in a boy between 2 and 10 years old in good health and CMV-seronegative. The CDR3 here reads CASSRRQGLSYNEQFF. The nucleotides are TGTGCCAGCAGCCGTCGACAGGGCCTCTCCTACAATGAGCAGTTCTTC.